Following are 25 T cell receptor beta chains from one sample sequenced in a study of cytomegalovirus exposure and HLA in healthy donors. A multiplex PCR was run with 60 Vbeta primers and 13 Jbeta primers. Profiled with immunoSEQ multiplex PCR; TCRdb holds only in-frame clones, not every one. The table lists 210,000 or so clones, roughly 79% of them singletons, with 1.5% to 2% in the top ten. What was sequenced was PBMCs. The receptors come from a man aged 18 to 30 in good health and CMV-seronegative.

The gene calls are TRBV11-3 and TRBJ2-1, with 12 bases that match TRBD2. Trimming took 3 bases from V and 0 from J; bases not matched to a gene: 0. CDR1 is SGHNT, CDR2 YENEEA, per germline. This CDR3 is 16 amino acids long. The CDR3 is CASSLTSGSSYNEQFF. The DNA for the CDR3 is TGTGCCAGCAGCTTGACTAGCGGGAGCTCCTACAATGAGCAGTTCTTC.

The chain carries TRBV7-8 and TRBJ2-7, with D perhaps matching TRBD2 (5 bases). Germline CDR1 and CDR2: SGHVS and FQNEAQ. This CDR3 region has 16 residues. Trimming cost V 5 bases and J 4 bases, with 21 bases left between them. CDR3: CASSPTRLGSLYEQYF. The CDR3 nucleotides are TGTGCCAGCAGCCCAACTAGGCTCGGCAGTTTGTACGAGCAGTACTTC.

V gene TRBV4-3 combines with J gene TRBJ2-3, with 7 bases that match TRBD2. Trimming took 1 base from V and 0 from J; bases not matched to a gene: 4. The length of the CDR3 is 16 residues. Germline V CDR1 and CDR2: LGHNA, YSLEER. The CDR3 DNA reads as TGCGCCAGCAGCCAAGCCCTAGCGGTTAGCACAGATACGCAGTATTTT. It encodes CASSQALAVSTDTQYF.

This sequence joins TRBV2 and TRBJ1-5; 9 bases fit TRBD1. Trimming took 3 bases from V and 6 from J; bases not matched to a gene: 9. CDR1 and CDR2 (germline): SNHLY, FYNNEI. There are 16 residues in the CDR3. The CDR3 loop is CASSERRTGVSQPQHF. In DNA form, the CDR3 reads TGTGCCAGCAGTGAGCGAAGGACAGGGGTGTCTCAGCCCCAGCATTTT.

The V and J genes are TRBV30 and TRBJ1-5; TRBD1 matches at 7 bases. Germline assignment: CDR1 GTSNPN and CDR2 SVGIG (reference sequence). Trimming took 5 bases from V and 1 from J; bases not matched to a gene: 5. The length of the CDR3 is 14 residues. The CDR3 protein is CAWAPGQSNQPQHF. CDR3 nucleotide sequence: TGTGCCTGGGCTCCGGGACAGAGCAATCAGCCCCAGCATTTT.

This clone was seen a few times. The rearrangement joins TRBV11-3 to TRBJ2-3; 13 bases match TRBD2. Germline values: CDR1 SGHNT, CDR2 YENEEA. The V gene end was trimmed by 5 bases and the J gene end by 0 bases; junction bases not matched to a gene: 11. The CDR3 is 19 residues long. This CDR3 is CASSPRTSGGLPSTDTQYF. The CDR3, as DNA: TGTGCCAGCAGCCCGAGGACTAGCGGGGGATTACCTAGCACAGATACGCAGTATTTT.

V gene TRBV28 combines with J gene TRBJ2-5; 8 positions match TRBD1. The DNA end favors TRBJ2-7, so the J call may be wrong. The CDR3 has 15 residues. Germline V gives CDR1 MDHEN, CDR2 SYDVKM. This CDR3 reads CASSRDRGNSYEQYF. As DNA, the CDR3 is TGTGCCAGCAGCCGCGACAGGGGTAATTCCTACGAGCAGTACTTC.

The V call is TRBV5-6, the J call TRBJ2-3; weak D call: TRBD2 (5 bases). The V end was cut by 0 bases, the J end by 1 base, with 9 bases between. The CDR3 is 15 residues long. Germline CDR1 SGHDT, CDR2 YYEEEE. DNA of the CDR3: TGTGCCAGCAGCTTGGGGACTGGACGCACAGATACGCAGTATTTT. It encodes CASSLGTGRTDTQYF.

J is TRBJ1-2 and V is TRBV7-8, with D unresolved. Germline V gene lookup returns CDR1 SGHVS and CDR2 FQNEAQ. Deletions cut 5 bases from V and 8 bases from J, with 15 bases between. The CDR3 is 13 residues long. In DNA form, the CDR3 reads TGTGCCAGCAGCCTGACTGACCCAGAAGGCTACACCTTC. Translated, it gives CASSLTDPEGYTF.

The chain combines TRBV6-5 with TRBJ2-2; D gene uncertain. Trimming took 3 bases from V and 0 from J, leaving 8 bases between them. CDR1 and CDR2 from the germline V gene are MNHEY and SVGAGI. This CDR3 region has 15 residues. DNA of the CDR3: TGTGCCAGCAGTTATCTTGAGCCGAACACCGGGGAGCTGTTTTTT. Translating it yields CASSYLEPNTGELFF.

The chain employs TRBV10-3 and TRBJ2-7; tentative D call: TRBD2 (6 bases). V lost 0 bases and J lost 3, with 12 bases in between. Germline V gene sequence: CDR1 ENHRY, CDR2 SYGVKD. The CDR3 length is 15 residues. CDR3 nucleotides: TGTGCCATCAGTGAGTCGGAGGGGTCAGGCTACGAGCAGTACTTC. This gives the protein CAISESEGSGYEQYF.

The chain links TRBV5-8 to TRBJ2-2; 7 bases align to TRBD1. Trimming removed 3 bases from V and 6 bases from J; junction bases left unmatched: 2. This CDR3 has 13 residues. Per germline, CDR1 SGHTS and CDR2 YDEGEE. CDR3 sequence: CASSWGQPGELFF. CDR3 coding DNA: TGTGCCAGCAGCTGGGGACAGCCCGGGGAGCTGTTTTTT.

The V call is TRBV30, the J call TRBJ1-1; D not certain. Trimming stripped 0 bases from V and 3 bases from J, with 17 bases between. Germline V CDR1 and CDR2: GTSNPN, SVGIG (reference sequence). The length of the CDR3 is 16 residues. The CDR3, as DNA: TGTGCCTGGAGTGTAATTCGCCACTCACCGGACACTGAAGCTTTCTTT. This sequence encodes CAWSVIRHSPDTEAFF.

The chain uses TRBV7-8 and TRBJ1-4, with TRBD1 as a possible D gene (5 bases). The CDR3 has 15 residues. CDR1 and CDR2 from the germline V gene are SGHVS and FQNEAQ. The V end was cut by 8 bases, the J end by 2 bases, with 15 bases between. CDR3 region: CASAPSRGTNEKLFF. CDR3 DNA sequence: TGTGCCAGCGCCCCCTCCCGGGGGACTAATGAAAAACTGTTTTTT. Using reference TRBV7-8 and TRBJ1-4 for the parts outside the CDR3, the full variable domain is GAGVSQSPRYKVAKRGQDVALRCDPISGHVSLFWYQQALGQGPEFLTYFQNEAQLDKSGLPSDRFFAERPEGSVSTLKIQRTQQEDSAVYLCASAPSRGTNEKLFFGSGTQLSVL.

This clone has just a few counts. The V and J genes are TRBV6-5 and TRBJ2-6; the D is unclear. V was shortened by 5 bases and J by 2 bases, with 4 bases between the two germline ends. The CDR3 sequence is 13 residues long. Germline V gives CDR1 MNHEY, CDR2 SVGAGI. As DNA, the CDR3 is TGTGCCAGCAGTCGTACTGGGGCCAACGTCCTGACTTTC. As protein: CASSRTGANVLTF.

The V call is TRBV11-2, the J call TRBJ2-5; 8 bases agree with TRBD1. V shed 1 base, J shed 2 bases, and the junction held 6 bases outside the gene matches. CDR3 length equals 16 residues. The germline V gene has CDR1 SGHAT and CDR2 FQNNGV. In nucleotides, the CDR3 is TGTGCCAGCAGCTTAGGTGGACAGGGTAAACAAGAGACCCAGTACTTC. It translates to CASSLGGQGKQETQYF.

This clone was seen a few times. This chain connects TRBV28 to TRBJ2-5; D unclear. Trimming took 11 bases from V and 1 from J, leaving 14 bases between them. Germline-derived CDR1 and CDR2 are MDHEN and SYDVKM. CDR3 size: 13 residues. CDR3 amino acids: CAAEPRVQETQYF. In DNA form, the CDR3 reads TGTGCCGCCGAACCTCGGGTCCAAGAGACCCAGTACTTC.

The chain uses TRBV19 and TRBJ1-1; D is perhaps TRBD1 (6 bases). Trimming removed 10 bases from V and 1 base from J, with 16 bases in between. The length of the CDR3 is 14 residues. Germline-derived CDR1 and CDR2 are LNHDA and SQIVND (reference sequence). The CDR3 coding sequence is TGTGCCACCTCACAGGGTTTGAAGAACACTGAAGCTTTCTTT. This codes for CATSQGLKNTEAFF.

This sequence joins TRBV4-2 and TRBJ1-1; 9 bases match TRBD1. V gave up 0 bases and J gave up 5 bases; unmatched junction bases: 7. CDR3 size: 16 residues. Germline V CDR1 and CDR2: LGHNA, YNFKEQ. The CDR3 loop is CASSQEQGQGGTEAFF. CDR3 in DNA: TGTGCCAGCAGCCAAGAGCAGGGACAGGGTGGTACTGAAGCTTTCTTT.

The chain uses TRBV6-5 and TRBJ1-5, with TRBD1 as a possible D gene (5 bases). There are 14 residues in the CDR3. V gave up 4 bases and J gave up 0 bases, with 7 bases separating them. The germline CDR1 and CDR2 sequences are MNHEY and SVGAGI. CDR3 sequence (DNA): TGTGCCAGCAGTTCAGGGAATAGCAATCAGCCCCAGCATTTT. Its protein is CASSSGNSNQPQHF.

This chain joins TRBV5-1 and TRBJ1-2; 8 bases are a match to TRBD1. Per the germline V gene, CDR1 is SGHRS and CDR2 is YFSETQ. V dropped 4 bases and J dropped 6; count of bases not matched to a gene: 14. The CDR3 sequence is 16 residues long. CDR3 protein: CASSPGGGQGINGYTF. The DNA for the CDR3 is TGCGCCAGCAGCCCTGGGGGAGGACAGGGTATTAATGGCTACACCTTC. The whole variable domain, remainder taken from reference TRBV5-1 and TRBJ1-2, is KAGVTQTPRYLIKTRGQQVTLSCSPISGHRSVSWYQQTPGQGLQFLFEYFSETQRNKGNFPGRFSGRQFSNSRSEMNVSTLELGDSALYLCASSPGGGQGINGYTFGSGTRLTVV.

This clone was found once. V is TRBV30 and J is TRBJ1-1, with D unclear. The ends were cut back, 4 bases at V and 6 bases at J, with 9 bases in the middle. In germline, CDR1 is GTSNPN, CDR2 SVGIG (reference sequence). The CDR3 is 11 amino acids. The CDR3 nucleotides are TGTGCCTGGACGGGGATCGCTGAAGCTTTCTTT. Its protein product is CAWTGIAEAFF. The full variable domain, rest sourced from reference TRBV30 and TRBJ1-1, is SQTIHQWPATLVQPVGSPLSLECTVEGTSNPNLYWYRQAAGRGLQLLFYSVGIGQISSEVPQNLSASRPQDRQFILSSKKLLLSDSGFYLCAWTGIAEAFFGQGTRLTVV.

The CDR3 nucleotides are TGTGCCAGCAGTTTGAAGCGGAACTCCTACAATGAGCAGTTCTTC. Translated, it gives CASSLKRNSYNEQFF. The chain carries TRBV27 and TRBJ2-1; D is perhaps TRBD2 (5 bases). Germline V gives CDR1 MNHEY, CDR2 SMNVEV (reference sequence). Trimming removed 3 bases from V and 0 bases from J, with 9 bases in between. The CDR3 totals 15 residues.

The chain uses TRBV28 and TRBJ1-2; D not resolved. This CDR3 has 15 amino acids. Deletions cut 3 bases from V and 9 bases from J, with 20 bases between. The germline CDR1 and CDR2 sequences are MDHEN and SYDVKM. The CDR3 loop reads CASSFSLGQAYRYTF. CDR3 coding DNA: TGTGCCAGCAGTTTTTCCCTGGGCCAGGCCTACCGCTACACCTTC.

The chain uses TRBV5-5 and TRBJ1-2, with TRBD1 matching over 9 bases. The J segment lost 4 bases and the V segment lost 4 bases, leaving 8 bases of the junction unmatched. CDR3 size: 15 residues. Germline V gives CDR1 SGHKS, CDR2 YYEKEE (reference sequence). The CDR3 loop reads CASSPPGQGGYGYTF. The CDR3, as DNA: TGTGCCAGCAGCCCTCCGGGACAGGGAGGCTATGGCTACACCTTC.